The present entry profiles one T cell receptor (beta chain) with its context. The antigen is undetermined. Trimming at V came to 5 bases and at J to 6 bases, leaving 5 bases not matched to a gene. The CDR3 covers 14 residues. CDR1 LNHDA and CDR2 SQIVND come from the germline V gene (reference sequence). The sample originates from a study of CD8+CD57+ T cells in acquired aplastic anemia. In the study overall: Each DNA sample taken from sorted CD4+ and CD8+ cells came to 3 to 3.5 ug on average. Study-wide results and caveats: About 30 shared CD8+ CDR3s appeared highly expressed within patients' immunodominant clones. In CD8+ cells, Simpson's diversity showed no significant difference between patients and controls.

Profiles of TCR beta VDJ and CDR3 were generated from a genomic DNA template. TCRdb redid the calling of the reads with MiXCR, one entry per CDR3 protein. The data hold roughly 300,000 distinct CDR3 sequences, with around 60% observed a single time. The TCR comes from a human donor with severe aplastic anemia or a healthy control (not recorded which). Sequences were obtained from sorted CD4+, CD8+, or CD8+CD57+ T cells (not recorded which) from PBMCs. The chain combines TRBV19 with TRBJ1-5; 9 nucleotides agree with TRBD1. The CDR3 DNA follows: TGTGCCAGTAGTCGGGACAGGGTAGGTCAGCCCCAGCATTTT. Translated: CASSRDRVGQPQHF.